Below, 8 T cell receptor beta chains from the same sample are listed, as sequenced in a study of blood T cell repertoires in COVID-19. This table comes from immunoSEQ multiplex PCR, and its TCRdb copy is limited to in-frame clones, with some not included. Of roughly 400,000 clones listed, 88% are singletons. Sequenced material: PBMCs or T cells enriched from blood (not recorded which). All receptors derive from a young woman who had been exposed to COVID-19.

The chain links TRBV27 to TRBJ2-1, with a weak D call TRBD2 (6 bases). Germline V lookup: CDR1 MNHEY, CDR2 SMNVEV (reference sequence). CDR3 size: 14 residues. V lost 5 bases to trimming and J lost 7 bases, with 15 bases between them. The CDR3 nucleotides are TGTGCCAGCAGTCTCGGGACTTGGGGGAATGAGCAGTTCTTC. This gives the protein CASSLGTWGNEQFF.

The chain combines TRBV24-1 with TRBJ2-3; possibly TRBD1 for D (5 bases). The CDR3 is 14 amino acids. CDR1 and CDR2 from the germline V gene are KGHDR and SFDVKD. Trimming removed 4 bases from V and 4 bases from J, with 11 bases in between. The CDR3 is CATSDTRGADTQYF. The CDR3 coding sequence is TGTGCCACCAGTGACACAAGGGGTGCAGATACGCAGTATTTT.

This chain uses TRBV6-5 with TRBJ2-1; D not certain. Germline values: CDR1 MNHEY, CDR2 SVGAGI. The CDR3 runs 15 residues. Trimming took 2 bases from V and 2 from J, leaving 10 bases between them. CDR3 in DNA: TGTGCCAGCAGTTACCGGTTAAGTACCTACAATGAGCAGTTCTTC. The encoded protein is CASSYRLSTYNEQFF.

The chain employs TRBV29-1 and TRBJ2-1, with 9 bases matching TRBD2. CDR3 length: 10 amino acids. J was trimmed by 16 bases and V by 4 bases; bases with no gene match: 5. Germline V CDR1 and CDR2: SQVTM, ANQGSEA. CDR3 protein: CSVGAGGPFF. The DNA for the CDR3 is TGCAGCGTTGGGGCGGGAGGGCCTTTCTTC.

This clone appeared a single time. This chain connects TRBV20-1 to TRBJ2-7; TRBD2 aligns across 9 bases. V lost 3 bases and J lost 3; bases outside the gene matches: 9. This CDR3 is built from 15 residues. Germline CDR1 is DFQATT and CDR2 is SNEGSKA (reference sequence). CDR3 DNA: TGCAGTGCTAGTGACCTAGCGGGAATTAACTACGAGCAGTACTTC. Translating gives CSASDLAGINYEQYF.

This CDR3 reads CASSLVQGYGYTF. Written as DNA, the CDR3 is TGCGCCAGCAGCTTGGTCCAGGGCTATGGCTACACCTTC. The rearrangement joins TRBV5-1 to TRBJ1-2, with D maybe TRBD1 (5 bases). The CDR3 extends over 13 amino acids. Trimming shortened V by 0 bases and J by 4 bases, and 7 bases separated the two germline ends. CDR1 is SGHRS, CDR2 YFSETQ, per germline.

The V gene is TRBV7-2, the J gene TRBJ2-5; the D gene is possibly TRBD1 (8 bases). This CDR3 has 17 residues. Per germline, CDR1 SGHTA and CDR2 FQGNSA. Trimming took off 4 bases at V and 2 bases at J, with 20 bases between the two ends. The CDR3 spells CASSSQQGGLQQETQYF. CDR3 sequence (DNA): TGTGCCAGCAGCTCCCAACAGGGGGGGCTCCAACAAGAGACCCAGTACTTC.

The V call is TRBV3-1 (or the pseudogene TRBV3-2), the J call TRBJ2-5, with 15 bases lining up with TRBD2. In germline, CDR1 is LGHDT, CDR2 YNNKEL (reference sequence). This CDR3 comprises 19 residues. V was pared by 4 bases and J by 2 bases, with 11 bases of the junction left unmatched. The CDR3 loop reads CASSPTLGLAGGPQETQYF. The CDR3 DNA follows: TGTGCCAGCAGCCCTACCCTTGGACTAGCGGGGGGGCCGCAAGAGACCCAGTACTTC.